This entry features one T cell receptor (beta chain) sequence. The antigen remains unidentified. The record originates from a study of T cell repertoires in cytomegalovirus infection. Study context: From public TCR beta signatures came an indication of both CMV infection and matching HLA type.

Each CDR3 protein is one row after TCRdb ran MiXCR on the reads. Among about 190,000 distinct CDR3 sequences, 28% were seen once, and the ten largest hold roughly 32%. This CDR3 comprises 16 residues. V gave up 3 bases and J gave up 4 bases; unmatched junction bases: 5. Germline V gene data show CDR1 as LNHDA and CDR2 as SQIVND (reference sequence). Broader study findings: Cumulative public TCR beta family frequency identified carriers of CMV plus the relevant HLA.

This receptor was taken from a human donor in good health (CMV status not recorded). Some clones in this sample may be carry-over from other donors' samples. The chain uses TRBV19 and TRBJ2-1; 11 positions agree with TRBD2. Sequencing input: PBMCs. The CDR3 region is CASSIYLAGGYNEQFF. The DNA of the CDR3 is TGTGCCAGTAGTATTTATCTAGCGGGGGGTTACAATGAGCAGTTCTTC.